These 22 T cell receptor beta chains came from one sample sequenced in a study of shared clonotypes between healthy human individuals. TCRdb's table, derived via immunoSEQ multiplex PCR, lists solely in-frame clones and lacks some. The sample holds 700,000 or so clones, approximately 79% seen once. Sequencing used memory CD4+ T cells sorted from blood. Subset reported: CD45RA-negative fraction. Source of these receptors: a woman in her 30s in good health.

The rearrangement joins TRBV7-6 to TRBJ2-1; TRBD2 matches 10 bases. This CDR3 has 15 amino acids. The germline V gene has CDR1 SGHVS and CDR2 FNYEAQ. V was clipped by 5 bases and J by 4 bases; unmatched bases: 5. CDR3 region: CASSLRTSGYNEQFF. The CDR3 bases are TGTGCCAGCAGCCTAAGGACTAGCGGATACAATGAGCAGTTCTTC.

This rearrangement joins TRBV19 to TRBJ1-2, with a possible D match to TRBD1 (5 bases). The V and J ends lost 7 bases and 5 bases respectively, with 17 bases between them. The CDR3 is made up of 14 amino acids. Germline V gives CDR1 LNHDA, CDR2 SQIVND (reference sequence). The CDR3 DNA is TGTGCCAGTAAGGATGGGCAGGGTACTTATGGCTACACCTTC. Protein: CASKDGQGTYGYTF.

A remark on this clone: At the DNA level, this CDR3 is encoded by other sequences in the same sample as well. The chain carries TRBV5-1 and TRBJ2-7; D is ambiguous. Germline-derived CDR1 and CDR2 are SGHRS and YFSETQ. Between the trimmed V and J ends, which lost 0 bases and 4 bases, there was a span of 5 bases. This CDR3 comprises 12 residues. The CDR3 DNA reads as TGCGCCAGCAGCTTGGACAGATACGAGCAGTACTTC. Translation: CASSLDRYEQYF. Drawing the rest from reference TRBV5-1 and TRBJ2-7, the complete variable domain is KAGVTQTPRYLIKTRGQQVTLSCSPISGHRSVSWYQQTPGQGLQFLFEYFSETQRNKGNFPGRFSGRQFSNSRSEMNVSTLELGDSALYLCASSLDRYEQYFGPGTRLTVT.

J is TRBJ2-4 and V is TRBV5-1; TRBD2 might be the D (5 bases). Germline loops: CDR1 SGHRS, CDR2 YFSETQ. The V gene lost 4 bases and the J gene lost 7 bases, with 12 bases spanning the gap. CDR3 size: 13 residues. Here the CDR3 DNA reads TGCGCCAGCAGCCCGGCTGACTACAACATTCAGTACTTC. Translated, it gives CASSPADYNIQYF. The complete variable domain, with remaining parts taken from reference TRBV5-1 and TRBJ2-4, reads KAGVTQTPRYLIKTRGQQVTLSCSPISGHRSVSWYQQTPGQGLQFLFEYFSETQRNKGNFPGRFSGRQFSNSRSEMNVSTLELGDSALYLCASSPADYNIQYFGAGTRLSVL.

J is TRBJ2-1 and V is TRBV5-1, with 11 bases aligning to TRBD1. The germline CDR1 and CDR2 sequences are SGHRS and YFSETQ. V gave up 7 bases and J gave up 7 bases; unmatched junction bases: 7. The CDR3 extends over 14 amino acids. CDR3 nucleotide sequence: TGCGCCAGCTACCCGGGACAGGGGGTAAATGAGCAGTTCTTC. Its protein product is CASYPGQGVNEQFF.

V gene TRBV11-2 combines with J gene TRBJ2-7, with D possibly TRBD1 on 6 matching bases. The V gene's germline CDR1 is SGHAT and CDR2 FQNNGV. CDR3 length equals 15 residues. Trimming took off 0 bases at V and 3 bases at J, with 12 bases between the two ends. As DNA, the CDR3 is TGTGCCAGCAGCTTAGACCAGGGGCCCTACTACGAGCAGTACTTC. Translating it yields CASSLDQGPYYEQYF.

Concerning this clone: Different DNA sequences within this sample yield the same CDR3. The chain combines TRBV2 with TRBJ2-1, with TRBD2 matching 14 bases. The length of the CDR3 is 15 residues. Losses at the gene ends were 5 bases for V and 7 bases for J; bases not matched to a gene: 4. CDR1 and CDR2 from the germline V gene are SNHLY and FYNNEI. CDR3 amino acids: CASSLGLAGVNEQFF. CDR3 DNA: TGTGCCAGCAGTCTGGGACTAGCGGGAGTTAATGAGCAGTTCTTC.

This clone was seen more than once but under ten times. This rearrangement joins TRBV30 to TRBJ2-7; 8 bases line up with TRBD1. CDR1 is GTSNPN, CDR2 SVGIG, per germline (reference sequence). CDR3 length: 13 residues. Trimming at V came to 2 bases and at J to 4 bases, leaving 4 bases not matched to a gene. In nucleotides, the CDR3 is TGTGCCTGGAGTCGGACAGGGAATTACGAGCAGTACTTC. Protein sequence: CAWSRTGNYEQYF.

The chain couples TRBV25-1 to TRBJ2-1, with TRBD2 matching over 11 bases. The germline gives CDR1 MGHDK, CDR2 SYGVNS. V gave up 4 bases and J gave up 4 bases; unmatched junction bases: 3. This CDR3 is 15 amino acids long. The chain's CDR3 is CASSVGTSGYNEQFF. CDR3 nucleotides: TGTGCCAGCAGTGTGGGGACTAGCGGATACAATGAGCAGTTCTTC.

This sequence joins TRBV27 and TRBJ1-2; TRBD1 is a possible D gene (5 bases). There are 14 residues in the CDR3. V shed 7 bases and J shed 4 bases, with 16 bases lying between them. The germline V gene has CDR1 MNHEY and CDR2 SMNVEV (reference sequence). Here the CDR3 reads CASTPRGGSYGYTF. CDR3 DNA sequence: TGTGCCAGCACCCCCCGGGGGGGGAGCTATGGCTACACCTTC.

The gene calls are TRBV7-6 and TRBJ2-7, with 8 nucleotides matching TRBD2. Germline V lookup: CDR1 SGHVS, CDR2 FNYEAQ. There are 15 residues in the CDR3. J was trimmed by 2 bases and V by 0 bases; bases with no gene match: 3. The CDR3 DNA reads TGTGCCAGCAGCTTAGCTGCGGGAGGAGCCTACGAGCAGTACTTC. It translates to CASSLAAGGAYEQYF. Drawing the rest from reference TRBV7-6 and TRBJ2-7, the complete variable domain is GAGVSQSPRYKVTKRGQDVALRCDPISGHVSLYWYRQALGQGPEFLTYFNYEAQQDKSGLPNDRFSAERPEGSISTLTIQRTEQRDSAMYRCASSLAAGGAYEQYFGPGTRLTVT.

This sequence joins TRBV18 and TRBJ2-6, with D possibly TRBD1 on 5 matching bases. V was clipped by 5 bases and J by 1 base, with 9 bases between them. The CDR3 is 15 residues long. In germline, CDR1 is KGHSH, CDR2 LQKENI. In DNA, the CDR3 is TGTGCCAGCTCAGCAGACAGTTCTGGGGCCAACGTCCTGACTTTC. Protein: CASSADSSGANVLTF.

This clone showed up just once. The genes are TRBV29-1 and TRBJ2-7, with TRBD2 matching over 11 bases. V shed 7 bases, J shed 7 bases, and the junction held 12 bases outside the gene matches. CDR1 and CDR2 from the germline V gene are SQVTM and ANQGSEA. The CDR3 extends over 14 amino acids. CDR3 in amino acids: CSATKLAGAGEQYF. The CDR3 DNA sequence: TGCAGCGCTACCAAACTAGCGGGAGCCGGGGAGCAGTACTTC.

The V and J genes are TRBV5-1 and TRBJ1-4; D is unclear. Germline loops: CDR1 SGHRS, CDR2 YFSETQ. The V and J ends lost 0 bases and 7 bases respectively, with 10 bases between them. The CDR3 consists of 14 residues. The CDR3 is CASSLGRESEKLFF. The CDR3 region has the DNA TGCGCCAGCAGCTTGGGTAGGGAAAGTGAAAAACTGTTTTTT.

The chain is built from TRBV6-5 and TRBJ2-2; unclear D gene. CDR1 and CDR2 (germline): MNHEY, SVGAGI. The CDR3 is 14 residues long. With 0 bases removed from V and 3 bases from J, the gap between germline ends came to 5 bases. The CDR3 loop is CASSYSTDTGELFF. Written as DNA, the CDR3 is TGTGCCAGCAGTTACTCGACGGACACCGGGGAGCTGTTTTTT.

The CDR3 loop reads CASSYRESIQETQYF. The CDR3 DNA reads TGCGCCAGCAGCTATCGGGAGAGCATTCAAGAGACCCAGTACTTC. The chain employs TRBV5-1 and TRBJ2-5; possibly TRBD2 for D (6 bases). The CDR3 has 15 residues. Trimming took 3 bases from V and 2 from J, leaving 14 bases between them. Germline CDR1 and CDR2: SGHRS and YFSETQ.

This rearrangement joins TRBV18 to TRBJ2-7; D unclear. Germline V gene lookup returns CDR1 KGHSH and CDR2 LQKENI. V was clipped by 3 bases and J by 4 bases, with 10 bases between them. The length of the CDR3 is 13 residues. CDR3 region: CASSPDRVYEQYF. The CDR3 nucleotides are TGTGCCAGCTCACCCGACCGAGTATACGAGCAGTACTTC.

This chain joins TRBV11-2 and TRBJ2-5; D not resolved. This CDR3 is built from 15 residues. The V end was cut by 5 bases, the J end by 5 bases, with 18 bases between. In germline, CDR1 is SGHAT, CDR2 FQNNGV. CDR3 nucleotide sequence: TGTGCCAGCAGCATCGGCCGTCCAGGACGGGAGACCCAGTACTTC. Translation gives CASSIGRPGRETQYF.

The chain uses TRBV2 and TRBJ2-7, with 7 nucleotides matching TRBD2. Trimming cost V 0 bases and J 0 bases; bases outside gene matches: 20. This CDR3 spans 21 amino acids. Germline CDR1 SNHLY, CDR2 FYNNEI. CDR3 coding DNA: TGTGCCAGCAGTGAAGCCGAGGGCGGAGTGGCTAGCGGCTGGAGCTCCTACGAGCAGTACTTC. Its protein product is CASSEAEGGVASGWSSYEQYF.

The chain carries TRBV6-4 and TRBJ2-1, with 13 positions matching TRBD2. V was pared by 3 bases and J by 6 bases, with 2 bases of the junction left unmatched. Germline assignment: CDR1 MRHNA and CDR2 SNTAGT. The CDR3 is made up of 15 amino acids. CDR3 bases: TGTGCCAGCAGTGAGGGACTAGCGGGAAGCAATGAGCAGTTCTTC. This gives the protein CASSEGLAGSNEQFF.

The rearrangement links TRBV18 to TRBJ2-7, with D tentatively TRBD2 (5 bases). The CDR3 is 14 amino acids. Trimming shortened V by 4 bases and J by 2 bases, and 12 bases separated the two germline ends. Germline V gene sequence: CDR1 KGHSH, CDR2 LQKENI. CDR3: CASSLREMTYEQYF. The CDR3 region has the DNA TGTGCCAGCTCACTGAGGGAGATGACCTACGAGCAGTACTTC.

The V and J genes are TRBV5-1 and TRBJ1-2; maybe TRBD1 (5 bases). Looked up from germline, CDR1 is SGHRS and CDR2 is YFSETQ. The CDR3 has 14 amino acids. V was shortened by 0 bases and J by 0 bases, with 6 bases between the two germline ends. DNA of the CDR3: TGCGCCAGCAGCTTGGGACAGCCTAACTATGGCTACACCTTC. This encodes CASSLGQPNYGYTF.